The clone carrying this T cell receptor (beta chain) was seen ten or more times. Every patient had bone marrow sampled while the disease was active. The library was built from 400 to 500 ng RNA with molecular barcoded adaptors for alpha/delta and beta/gamma chains. TCRdb independently ran MiXCR on the reads; one entry per CDR3 protein. This sample has over 50,000 distinct CDR3 sequences, with about a fifth found just once. This record belongs to a study of read filtering for tumor transcriptome and immune sequencing. There are 13 residues in the CDR3. With 3 bases removed from V and 6 bases from J, the gap between germline ends came to 10 bases. Germline values: CDR1 KGHDR, CDR2 SFDVKD.

This clonotype was sampled from a donor aged 40 or older with multiple myeloma. The gene calls are TRBV24-1 and TRBJ2-5, with a possible D match to TRBD1 (5 bases). Input material: a population of CD138-negative cells sorted from bone marrow. The CDR3 region has the DNA TGTGCCACCAGTGATGGAGACAGAAAGACCCAGTACTTC. This encodes CATSDGDRKTQYF.